The present T cell receptor beta chain was sequenced within a study of shared clonotypes between healthy human individuals. TCRdb's table, derived via immunoSEQ multiplex PCR, lists solely in-frame clones and lacks some. This table holds roughly 2,300,000 clones, 85% to 95% found once. Trimming removed 0 bases from V and 4 bases from J, with 11 bases in between. The CDR3 covers 15 residues. The germline gives CDR1 SGHRS, CDR2 YFSETQ. This chain joins TRBV5-1 and TRBJ1-3; D unclear. The sample consisted of naive CD4+ T cells from PBMCs. Described subset: CD45RA+ positively selected. This sequence originates from a man between 18 and 29 years old in good health. Some clones in this sample may be carry-over from other donors' samples. CDR3 in DNA: TGCGCCAGCAGCTTGGAGGTTTCCAACGGAAACACCATATATTTT. Its protein is CASSLEVSNGNTIYF.